A single sample is the source of the 29 T cell receptor beta chains below, sequenced in a study of glioma-infiltrating T cells after dendritic cell vaccination. Sample time point: after dendritic cell vaccination, including at tumor progression/relapse. Profiled with immunoSEQ multiplex PCR; TCRdb holds only in-frame clones, not every one. Counted here are just under 60,000 clones, around 85% occurring once; the ten biggest clones make up about a sixth. The sample consisted of blood, taken after dendritic cell vaccination. Receptors originate from a human donor with glioblastoma.

J is TRBJ2-6 and V is TRBV6-5; 7 bases fit TRBD1. This CDR3 contains 15 residues. V was pared by 7 bases and J by 5 bases, with 8 bases of the junction left unmatched. Germline values: CDR1 MNHEY, CDR2 SVGAGI. CDR3 nucleotides: TGTGCCAGCACCACCGACAGGGCTAGGGCCAACGTCCTGACTTTC. It yields the protein CASTTDRARANVLTF.

There are a few counts of this clone. The chain employs TRBV7-9 and TRBJ2-2; 9 bases are shared with TRBD2. There are 15 residues in the CDR3. The V gene end was trimmed by 2 bases and the J gene end by 5 bases; junction bases not matched to a gene: 3. The germline V gene has CDR1 SEHNR and CDR2 FQNEAQ (reference sequence). CDR3 protein: CASSLSSGVTGELFF. The CDR3 bases are TGTGCCAGCAGCTTATCTAGCGGGGTGACCGGGGAGCTGTTTTTT.

The V gene is TRBV6-1, the J gene TRBJ2-7; 9 bases match TRBD1. Germline V lookup: CDR1 MNHNS, CDR2 SASEGT. V was clipped by 3 bases and J by 2 bases; unmatched bases: 11. This CDR3 contains 17 residues. The CDR3 bases are TGTGCCAGCAGTGACGGGGACAGGGCCGGGGCGGCCTACGAGCAGTACTTC. Its translation: CASSDGDRAGAAYEQYF.

V usage is TRBV2 and J usage is TRBJ1-1, with TRBD1 as a possible D gene (6 bases). The CDR3 is 14 amino acids. Germline CDR1 and CDR2: SNHLY and FYNNEI. V gave up 6 bases and J gave up 4 bases, with 15 bases separating them. The CDR3 protein is CASSVQGLATEAFF. The CDR3 DNA follows: TGTGCCAGCAGCGTTCAGGGGTTGGCCACTGAAGCTTTCTTT.

The rearrangement joins TRBV5-4 to TRBJ2-5; 7 bases are shared with TRBD2. Germline CDR1 SGHNT, CDR2 YYREEE (reference sequence). The CDR3 sequence is 14 residues long. V gave up 0 bases and J gave up 2 bases; unmatched junction bases: 1. Here the CDR3 DNA reads TGTGCCAGCAGCTTGGTGGGGGGGCAAGAGACCCAGTACTTC. Protein sequence: CASSLVGGQETQYF.

The V gene is TRBV7-9, the J gene TRBJ1-2; TRBD1 matches 8 bases. The CDR3 contains 13 residues. With V trimmed by 5 bases and J by 6 bases, 5 bases remained unmatched. CDR1 and CDR2 (germline): SEHNR, FQNEAQ (reference sequence). CDR3 DNA: TGTGCCAGCAGCCCGGACAGGGCCGATGGCTACACCTTC. Protein product: CASSPDRADGYTF. The whole variable domain, remainder taken from reference TRBV7-9 and TRBJ1-2, is DTGVSQNPRHKITKRGQNVTFRCDPISEHNRLYWYRQTLGQGPEFLTYFQNEAQLEKSRLLSDRFSAERPKGSFSTLEIQRTEQGDSAMYLCASSPDRADGYTFGSGTRLTVV.

This chain joins TRBV5-4 and TRBJ1-2, with TRBD1 matching over 8 bases. CDR3 length: 14 residues. Unmatched junction bases numbered 6, after V lost 4 bases and J lost 4 bases. CDR1 is SGHNT and CDR2 is YYREEE in the germline V gene (reference sequence). DNA of the CDR3: TGTGCCAGCAGCCCCTCTCAGGGGGCCTATGGCTACACCTTC. This translates into CASSPSQGAYGYTF.

The rearrangement uses TRBV5-1 and TRBJ1-1; D not certain. From germline, CDR1 is SGHRS and CDR2 YFSETQ. The CDR3 totals 14 residues. Trimming pared 0 bases from V and 1 base from J, leaving 7 bases between. The CDR3 protein is CASSLGVRNTEAFF. The CDR3 DNA reads as TGCGCCAGCAGCTTGGGCGTCCGGAACACTGAAGCTTTCTTT.

This chain links TRBV30 with TRBJ1-1; D gene ambiguous. The CDR3 is made up of 12 amino acids. Per the germline V gene, CDR1 is GTSNPN and CDR2 is SVGIG (reference sequence). Trimming took off 3 bases at V and 8 bases at J, with 13 bases between the two ends. The CDR3 nucleotides are TGTGCCTGGAGCGGACCCGGGAGAGAAGCTTTCTTT. This sequence encodes CAWSGPGREAFF. The complete variable domain, with remaining parts taken from reference TRBV30 and TRBJ1-1, reads SQTIHQWPATLVQPVGSPLSLECTVEGTSNPNLYWYRQAAGRGLQLLFYSVGIGQISSEVPQNLSASRPQDRQFILSSKKLLLSDSGFYLCAWSGPGREAFFGQGTRLTVV.

This clone is judged large. The same CDR3 also results from other DNA sequences found in this sample. The chain joins TRBV7-3 to TRBJ2-2, with D perhaps matching TRBD1 (5 bases). Looked up from germline, CDR1 is SGHTA and CDR2 is FQGTGA. V gave up 3 bases and J gave up 3 bases, with 8 bases separating them. CDR3 length: 14 residues. The CDR3 sequence: CASSFDSYTGELFF. DNA of the CDR3: TGTGCCAGCAGCTTTGACAGCTACACCGGGGAGCTGTTTTTT.

The chain is built from TRBV10-1 and TRBJ2-7; 11 bases line up with TRBD1. The trim removed 5 bases at V and 3 bases at J, leaving 3 bases unmatched. Germline CDR1 WNHNN, CDR2 SYGVQD (reference sequence). CDR3 length: 14 residues. CDR3: CASSLGQGDYEQYF. For the CDR3, the DNA is TGCGCCAGCAGTCTGGGACAGGGGGACTACGAGCAGTACTTC.

The chain employs TRBV6-5 and TRBJ1-6; 7 nucleotides match TRBD1. V trimming: 6 bases; J trimming: 5 bases; junction bases outside the gene matches: 4. The germline V gene has CDR1 MNHEY and CDR2 SVGAGI. CDR3 length equals 14 residues. The CDR3 protein is CASSFQGDNSPLHF. Written as DNA, the CDR3 is TGTGCCAGCAGCTTCCAGGGGGATAATTCACCCCTCCACTTT.

In nucleotides, the CDR3 is TGCAGCGTCCAAGGACAGGGCGGGTGGGACACCATATATTTT. The encoded protein is CSVQGQGGWDTIYF. V is TRBV29-1 and J is TRBJ1-3; 8 bases map to TRBD1. The CDR3 runs to 14 residues. J was trimmed by 8 bases and V by 6 bases; bases with no gene match: 12. Looked up from germline, CDR1 is SQVTM and CDR2 is ANQGSEA.

This chain uses TRBV27 with TRBJ2-7; 8 nucleotides line up with TRBD1. This CDR3 spans 15 amino acids. V shed 6 bases and J 2 bases; nucleotides not matched to a gene: 9. The germline CDR1 and CDR2 sequences are MNHEY and SMNVEV (reference sequence). This CDR3 reads CASSSRDRNAYEQYF. The CDR3 nucleotides read TGTGCCAGCAGCTCCCGGGACAGGAATGCCTACGAGCAGTACTTC.

Here the CDR3 reads CASSERGQGSNSPLHF. CDR3 bases: TGTGCCAGCAGTGAAAGGGGGCAGGGTAGTAATTCACCCCTCCACTTT. The chain is built from TRBV6-1 and TRBJ1-6; the match to TRBD1 covers 7 bases. This CDR3 spans 16 amino acids. The junction had 7 bases not matched to a gene; V was cut back by 2 bases and J by 6 bases. In germline, CDR1 is MNHNS, CDR2 SASEGT.

This chain links TRBV5-1 with TRBJ2-1, with 12 bases matching TRBD2. The CDR3 has 17 residues. With 4 bases clipped from V and 9 bases from J, the junction kept 14 bases outside the gene matches. Germline V gives CDR1 SGHRS, CDR2 YFSETQ. The CDR3 sequence: CASSRETGTSGWTEQFF. The CDR3 DNA sequence: TGCGCCAGCAGCCGGGAAACCGGGACTAGCGGGTGGACTGAGCAGTTCTTC.

The rearrangement links TRBV12-5 to TRBJ2-5; D is ambiguous. The CDR3 loop spans 13 amino acids. Germline CDR1 and CDR2: LGHNT and FRNRAP. V gave up 6 bases and J gave up 0 bases, with 8 bases separating them. Here the CDR3 DNA reads TGTGCTAGTGGAACAGAATACCAAGAGACCCAGTACTTC. It translates to CASGTEYQETQYF.

The chain uses TRBV28 and TRBJ2-7; D possibly corresponds to TRBD1 (5 bases). Trimming left V 8 bases short and J 2 bases short, with 13 bases between. CDR1 is MDHEN, CDR2 SYDVKM, per germline. The CDR3 is made up of 13 amino acids. The CDR3: CASASPGTYEQYF. The CDR3 region has the DNA TGTGCCAGCGCGTCCCCAGGGACCTACGAGCAGTACTTC.

This sequence joins TRBV27 and TRBJ1-1; D unresolved. In germline, CDR1 is MNHEY, CDR2 SMNVEV (reference sequence). The CDR3 is made up of 13 amino acids. Trimming removed 1 base at V and 0 bases at J, with 3 bases between. The CDR3 region has the DNA TGTGCCAGCAGTTTATTCGTGAACACTGAAGCTTTCTTT. Translation: CASSLFVNTEAFF.

The chain uses TRBV30 and TRBJ1-2; 8 bases agree with TRBD1. Germline CDR1 GTSNPN, CDR2 SVGIG (reference sequence). The ends lost 5 bases at V and 2 bases at J; junction bases unmatched: 4. The CDR3 covers 13 residues. The CDR3 loop reads CAWARDRNYGYTF. DNA for the CDR3: TGTGCCTGGGCTCGGGACAGGAACTATGGCTACACCTTC.

As regards this clone: Germline is not matched at one junction end, which may reflect a read error. The chain employs TRBV7-7 and TRBJ1-1; 7 bases are a match to TRBD1. The CDR3 is 13 amino acids. Looked up from germline, CDR1 is SSHAT and CDR2 is FNYEAQ (reference sequence). CDR3 nucleotides: TGTGCTAGCAGTATCGACAGGGAGACTGAAGCTTTCTTT. Translation gives CASSIDRETEAFF.

This sequence joins TRBV6-5 and TRBJ1-1; possibly TRBD1 for D (6 bases). Looked up from germline, CDR1 is MNHEY and CDR2 is SVGAGI. The CDR3 length is 15 residues. V lost 7 bases, J lost 2 bases, and 17 bases lay in between. The CDR3 region is CASTSWGGSNTEAFF. The CDR3, as DNA: TGTGCCAGCACCTCATGGGGGGGCAGTAACACTGAAGCTTTCTTT.

This clone was detected only once. The chain employs TRBV7-8 and TRBJ2-2; D perhaps matches TRBD2 (5 bases). Germline loops: CDR1 SGHVS, CDR2 FQNEAQ. The CDR3 has 15 residues. The V and J ends lost 4 bases and 4 bases respectively, with 13 bases between them. CDR3 DNA: TGTGCCAGCAGCTGGCGCAGTGAGGGCACCGGGGAGCTGTTTTTT. This translates into CASSWRSEGTGELFF.

The chain uses TRBV19 and TRBJ1-6; unclear D gene. CDR1 LNHDA and CDR2 SQIVND come from the germline V gene (reference sequence). The CDR3 length is 16 residues. V was pared by 7 bases and J by 6 bases, with 19 bases between. DNA of the CDR3: TGTGCCAGTACCCATGGGGAGGGTGTGTTTAATTCACCCCTCCACTTT. It yields the protein CASTHGEGVFNSPLHF.

V usage is TRBV30 and J usage is TRBJ2-5; 11 bases line up with TRBD2. Germline CDR1 and CDR2: GTSNPN and SVGIG (reference sequence). V shed 5 bases and J 2 bases; nucleotides not matched to a gene: 7. The CDR3 runs 15 residues. Here the CDR3 DNA reads TGTGCCTGGGGTGGGGCTAGCGGGGGGCAAGAGACCCAGTACTTC. The encoded protein is CAWGGASGGQETQYF.

The chain combines TRBV7-9 with TRBJ2-2; tentative D call: TRBD1 (6 bases). Trimming removed 5 bases from V and 1 base from J, with 11 bases in between. The CDR3 has 15 amino acids. Germline CDR1 is SEHNR and CDR2 is FQNEAQ (reference sequence). CDR3 in DNA: TGTGCCAGCAGCCCGGGACATCTGAACACCGGGGAGCTGTTTTTT. The encoded protein is CASSPGHLNTGELFF.

The chain couples TRBV12-5 to TRBJ1-5; perhaps TRBD1 as D (5 bases). Germline CDR1 is LGHNT and CDR2 is FRNRAP. The V end lost 0 bases, the J end lost 7 bases, and 16 bases lay between the germline ends. The CDR3 length is 16 residues. This chain's CDR3 is CASGLVRMGGEQPQHF. CDR3 DNA sequence: TGTGCTAGTGGTTTGGTACGTATGGGGGGAGAGCAGCCCCAGCATTTT.

This rearrangement joins TRBV4-1 to TRBJ2-1; a weak D match, TRBD2 (6 bases). V was trimmed by 3 bases and J by 2 bases, leaving 11 bases between them. From germline, CDR1 is MGHRA and CDR2 YSYEKL. The CDR3 sequence is 15 residues long. The CDR3 DNA follows: TGCGCCAGCAGCCATACCGGGACTCCCTACAATGAGCAGTTCTTC. The encoded protein is CASSHTGTPYNEQFF.

The V call is TRBV5-4, the J call TRBJ1-1, with D uncertain. The CDR3 has 12 residues. Germline V gene lookup returns CDR1 SGHNT and CDR2 YYREEE (reference sequence). V shed 9 bases and J shed 2 bases, with 11 bases lying between them. CDR3 bases: TGTGCCATACAAACAGAAAACACTGAAGCTTTCTTT. This translates into CAIQTENTEAFF.